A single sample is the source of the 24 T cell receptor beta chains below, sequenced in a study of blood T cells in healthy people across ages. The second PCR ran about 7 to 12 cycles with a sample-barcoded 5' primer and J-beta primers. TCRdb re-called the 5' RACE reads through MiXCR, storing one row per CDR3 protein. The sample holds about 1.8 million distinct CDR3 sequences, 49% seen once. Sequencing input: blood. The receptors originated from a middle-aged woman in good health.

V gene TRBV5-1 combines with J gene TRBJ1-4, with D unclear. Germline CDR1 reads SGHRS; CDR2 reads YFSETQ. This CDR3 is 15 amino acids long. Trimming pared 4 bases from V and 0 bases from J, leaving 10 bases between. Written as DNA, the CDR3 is TGCGCCAGCAGCCTGCCGGACCCAACTAATGAAAAACTGTTTTTT. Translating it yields CASSLPDPTNEKLFF.

The CDR3 sequence is CASSQLPYRDGGIQYF. Here the CDR3 DNA reads TGCGCCAGCAGCCAACTTCCTTACAGGGATGGGGGCATTCAGTACTTC. The gene calls are TRBV4-3 and TRBJ2-4, with D perhaps matching TRBD1 (6 bases). Trimming cost V 2 bases and J 9 bases, with 20 bases left between them. Germline CDR1 LGHNA, CDR2 YSLEER. The CDR3 spans 16 residues.

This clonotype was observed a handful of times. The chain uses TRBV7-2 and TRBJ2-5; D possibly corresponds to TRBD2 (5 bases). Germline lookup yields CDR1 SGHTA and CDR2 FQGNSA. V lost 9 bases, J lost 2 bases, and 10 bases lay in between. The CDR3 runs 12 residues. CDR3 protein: CASATGQETQYF. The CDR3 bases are TGTGCCAGTGCGACGGGGCAAGAGACCCAGTACTTC.

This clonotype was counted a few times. Here the CDR3 DNA reads TGTGCCAGTAGCCCGACAGGAATGAGCTCCTATAATTCACCCCTCCACTTT. Translating gives CASSPTGMSSYNSPLHF. The chain joins TRBV19 to TRBJ1-6; D possibly corresponds to TRBD1 (6 bases). This CDR3 has 17 amino acids. The germline V and J ends were trimmed by 6 bases and 0 bases, with 15 bases remaining between them. The germline V gene encodes CDR1 LNHDA and CDR2 SQIVND (reference sequence).

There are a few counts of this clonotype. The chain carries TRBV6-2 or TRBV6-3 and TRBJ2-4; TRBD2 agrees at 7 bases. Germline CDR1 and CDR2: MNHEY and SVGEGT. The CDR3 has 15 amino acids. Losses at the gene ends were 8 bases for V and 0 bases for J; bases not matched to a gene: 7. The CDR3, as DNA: TGTGCCAGCGCCGAGCGGGGCCTAGCCAAAAACATTCAGTACTTC. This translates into CASAERGLAKNIQYF.

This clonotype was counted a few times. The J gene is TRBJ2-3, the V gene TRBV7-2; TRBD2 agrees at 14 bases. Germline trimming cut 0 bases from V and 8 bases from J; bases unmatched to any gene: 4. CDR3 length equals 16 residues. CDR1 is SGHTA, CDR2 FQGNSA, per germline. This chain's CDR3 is CASSLAGTSGGGTQYF. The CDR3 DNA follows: TGTGCCAGCAGCTTAGCGGGGACTAGCGGGGGCGGTACGCAGTATTTT.

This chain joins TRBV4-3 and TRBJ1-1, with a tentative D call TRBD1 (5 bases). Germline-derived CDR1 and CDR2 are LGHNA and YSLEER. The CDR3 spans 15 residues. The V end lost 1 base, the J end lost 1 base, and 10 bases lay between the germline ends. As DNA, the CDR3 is TGCGCCAGCAGCCAAGGGGGCCGGACGAACACTGAAGCTTTCTTT. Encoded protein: CASSQGGRTNTEAFF.

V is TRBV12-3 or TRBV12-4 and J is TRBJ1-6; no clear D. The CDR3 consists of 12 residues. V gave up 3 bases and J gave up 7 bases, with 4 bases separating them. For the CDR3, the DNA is TGTGCCAGCAGTTTTTTAAATTCACCCCTCCACTTT. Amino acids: CASSFLNSPLHF.

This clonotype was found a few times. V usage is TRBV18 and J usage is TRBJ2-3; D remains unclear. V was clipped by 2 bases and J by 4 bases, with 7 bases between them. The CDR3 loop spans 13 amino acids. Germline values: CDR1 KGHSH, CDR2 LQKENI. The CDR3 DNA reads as TGTGCCAGCTCACCAATATATGCAGATACGCAGTATTTT. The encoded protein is CASSPIYADTQYF.

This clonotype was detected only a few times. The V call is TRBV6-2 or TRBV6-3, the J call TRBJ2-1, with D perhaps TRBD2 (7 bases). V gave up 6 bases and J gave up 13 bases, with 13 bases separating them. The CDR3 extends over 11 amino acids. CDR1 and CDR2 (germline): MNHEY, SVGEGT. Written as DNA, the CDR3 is TGTGCCAGCAGCCAAGGGGGGGTACAGTTCTTC. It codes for CASSQGGVQFF.

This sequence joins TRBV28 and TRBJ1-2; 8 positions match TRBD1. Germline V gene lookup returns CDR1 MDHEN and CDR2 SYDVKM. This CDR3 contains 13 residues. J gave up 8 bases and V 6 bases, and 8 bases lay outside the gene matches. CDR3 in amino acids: CASSVDRVEGYTF. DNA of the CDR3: TGTGCCAGCAGCGTGGACAGGGTGGAGGGCTACACCTTC.

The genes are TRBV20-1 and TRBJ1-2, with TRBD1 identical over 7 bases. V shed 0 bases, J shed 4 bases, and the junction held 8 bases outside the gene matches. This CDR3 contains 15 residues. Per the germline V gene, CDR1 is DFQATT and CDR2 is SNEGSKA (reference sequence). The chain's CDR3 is CSARDRNRGSYGYTF. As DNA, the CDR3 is TGCAGTGCTAGAGATCGGAACAGGGGCTCCTATGGCTACACCTTC.

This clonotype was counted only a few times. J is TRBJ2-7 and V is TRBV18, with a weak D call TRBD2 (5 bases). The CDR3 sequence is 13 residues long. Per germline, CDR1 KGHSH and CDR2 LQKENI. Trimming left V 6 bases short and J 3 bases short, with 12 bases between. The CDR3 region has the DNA TGTGCCAGCTCCCGATTGGAGGACTACGAGCAGTACTTC. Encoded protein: CASSRLEDYEQYF.

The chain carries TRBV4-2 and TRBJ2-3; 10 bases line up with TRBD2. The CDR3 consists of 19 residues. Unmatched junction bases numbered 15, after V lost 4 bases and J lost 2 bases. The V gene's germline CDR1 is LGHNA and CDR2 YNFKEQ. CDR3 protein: CASSPKDSGGALSTDTQYF. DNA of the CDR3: TGTGCCAGCAGCCCGAAGGACAGCGGGGGGGCCTTATCCACAGATACGCAGTATTTT.

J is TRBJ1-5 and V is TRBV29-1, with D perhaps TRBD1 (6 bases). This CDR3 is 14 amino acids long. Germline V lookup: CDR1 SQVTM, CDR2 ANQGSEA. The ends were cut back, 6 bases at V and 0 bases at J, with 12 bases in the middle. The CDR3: CSVGGTSSNQPQHF. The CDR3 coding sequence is TGCAGCGTCGGAGGGACAAGTAGCAATCAGCCCCAGCATTTT.

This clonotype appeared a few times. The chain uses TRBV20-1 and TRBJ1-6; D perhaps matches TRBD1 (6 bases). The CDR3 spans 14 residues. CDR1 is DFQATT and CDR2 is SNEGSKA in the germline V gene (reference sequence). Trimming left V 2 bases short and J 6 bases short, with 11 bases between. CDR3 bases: TGCAGTGCTAGACGCAGGGGCGGTAATTCACCCCTCCACTTT. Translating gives CSARRRGGNSPLHF.

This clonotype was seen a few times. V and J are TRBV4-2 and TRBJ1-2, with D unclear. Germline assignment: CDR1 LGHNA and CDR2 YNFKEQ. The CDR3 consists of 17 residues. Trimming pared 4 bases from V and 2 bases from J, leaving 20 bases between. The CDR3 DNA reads TGTGCCAGCAGCCCTGACTTGGGAGGGAGGAGGAACTATGGCTACACCTTC. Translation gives CASSPDLGGRRNYGYTF.

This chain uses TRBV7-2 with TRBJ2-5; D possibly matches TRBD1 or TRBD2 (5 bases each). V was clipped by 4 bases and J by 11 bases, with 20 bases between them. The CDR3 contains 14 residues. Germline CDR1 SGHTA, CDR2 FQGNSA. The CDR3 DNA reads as TGTGCCAGCAGCTCCCTGGGTGAGGGGCATGAGCAGTACTTC. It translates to CASSSLGEGHEQYF.

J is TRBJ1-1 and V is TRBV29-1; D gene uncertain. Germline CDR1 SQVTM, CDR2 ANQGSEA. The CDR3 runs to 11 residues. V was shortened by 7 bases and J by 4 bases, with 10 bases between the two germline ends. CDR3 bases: TGCAGCGCCGGTTGGAGCACTGAAGCTTTCTTT. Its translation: CSAGWSTEAFF. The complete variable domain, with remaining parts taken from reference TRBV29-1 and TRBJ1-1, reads SAVISQKPSRDICQRGTSLTIQCQVDSQVTMMFWYRQQPGQSLTLIATANQGSEATYESGFVIDKFPISRPNLTFSTLTVSNMSPEDSSIYLCSAGWSTEAFFGQGTRLTVV.

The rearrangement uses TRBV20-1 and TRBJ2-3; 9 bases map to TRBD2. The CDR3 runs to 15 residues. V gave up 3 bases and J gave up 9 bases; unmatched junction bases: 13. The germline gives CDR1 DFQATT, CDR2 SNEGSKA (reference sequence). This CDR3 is CSASHCGGAGGTQYF. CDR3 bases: TGCAGTGCTAGTCATTGCGGGGGGGCCGGAGGCACGCAGTATTTT.

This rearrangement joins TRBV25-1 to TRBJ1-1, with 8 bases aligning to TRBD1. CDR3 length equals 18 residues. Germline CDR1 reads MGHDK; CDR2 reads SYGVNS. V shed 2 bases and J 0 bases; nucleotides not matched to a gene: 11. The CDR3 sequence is CASSEPSRGPAMNTEAFF. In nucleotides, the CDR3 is TGTGCCAGCAGTGAACCGTCCAGGGGGCCTGCGATGAACACTGAAGCTTTCTTT.

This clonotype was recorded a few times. In DNA, the CDR3 is TGTGCCAGCAGCCAAGATGACACCTCTGGGGCCAACGTCCTGACTTTC. Amino acids: CASSQDDTSGANVLTF. This chain uses TRBV4-2 with TRBJ2-6; D gene uncertain. The germline V and J ends were trimmed by 0 bases and 0 bases, with 6 bases remaining between them. The germline CDR1 and CDR2 sequences are LGHNA and YNFKEQ. CDR3 size: 16 residues.

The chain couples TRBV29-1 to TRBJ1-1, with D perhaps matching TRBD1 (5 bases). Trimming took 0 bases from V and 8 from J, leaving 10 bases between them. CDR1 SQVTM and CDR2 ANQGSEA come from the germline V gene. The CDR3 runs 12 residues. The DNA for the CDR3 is TGCAGCGTTGAAGATGGGGGGGGAGAAGCTTTCTTT. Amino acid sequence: CSVEDGGGEAFF.

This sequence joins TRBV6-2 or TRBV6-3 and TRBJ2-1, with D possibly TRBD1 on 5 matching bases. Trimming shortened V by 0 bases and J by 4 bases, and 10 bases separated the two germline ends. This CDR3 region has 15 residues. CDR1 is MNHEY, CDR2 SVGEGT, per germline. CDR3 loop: CASSYSSPGYNEQFF. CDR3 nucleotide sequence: TGTGCCAGCAGTTACTCGAGCCCAGGGTACAATGAGCAGTTCTTC.